The rows below give T cell receptor beta chains drawn from one sample of a study of regulatory T cells in long-lasting Graves disease. TCRdb processed the multiplex PCR reads anew with MiXCR; each CDR3 protein has one entry. The sample has around 400,000 distinct CDR3 sequences, roughly a sixth seen once; the top ten hold approximately 22%. This material consisted of peripheral blood mononuclear cells (PBMCs), taken at new diagnosis, from a patient treated with antithyroid drugs. These receptors all come from a female donor with Graves disease. Each CDR3 is given with its conserved first and last residue. A D gene is named only where the DNA matches it firmly. For some rows the clone size is stated as once, few or many, or as a class when expanded; others skip it.

14	TRBD1	TRBV7-3	TRBJ2-7	.	TGTGCCAGCAGCTTAACGGGACAGTCTGTCGAGCAGTACTTC	CASSLTGQSVEQYF
17	TRBD2	TRBV5-1	TRBJ2-1	few	TGCGCCAGCAGCTTGGCCGGATTAGCGGGAGCCCACAATGAGCAGTTCTTC	CASSLAGLAGAHNEQFF
16	.	TRBV5-1	TRBJ2-7	many	TGCGCCAGCAGCCCAAACAGGGTTCACCCCATCTACGAGCAGTACTTC	CASSPNRVHPIYEQYF
12	.	TRBV12-3/TRBV12-4	TRBJ1-2	few	TGTACCAGCAGTTTAGGGGACTATGGCTACACCTTC	CTSSLGDYGYTF
14	.	TRBV5-4	TRBJ1-1	many	TGTGCCAGCACCGAATGGGGGGGTAGCACTGAAGCTTTCTTT	CASTEWGGSTEAFF
11	.	TRBV12-3/TRBV12-4	TRBJ1-2	many	TGTGCCAGCAGTTTTCAGCGGGGCTACACCTTC	CASSFQRGYTF
15	.	TRBV28	TRBJ2-1	.	TGTGCCAGCAGTTTATGGCGGGGAGGCCTCAATGAGCAGTTCTTC	CASSLWRGGLNEQFF
17	.	TRBV28	TRBJ1-6	many	TGTGCCAGCAGTTTGGGTTTCTGGGGGACGGATAATTCACCCCTCCACTTT	CASSLGFWGTDNSPLHF
14	.	TRBV28	TRBJ2-2	many	TGTGCCAGCGGTCCCGGACCCAACACCGGGGAGCTGTTTTTT	CASGPGPNTGELFF
13	.	TRBV6-1	TRBJ2-7	few	TGTGCCAGCGAGGCAGGGAGCGCCTACGAGCAGTACTTC	CASEAGSAYEQYF
16	.	TRBV6-5	TRBJ1-1	many	TGTGCCAGCAGTTACTCCGTGCGACAGCAGAACACTGAAGCTTTCTTT	CASSYSVRQQNTEAFF
14	.	TRBV12-3/TRBV12-4	TRBJ2-2	.	TGTGCCAGCGCGTCGAGGGGCGCGGCCGGGGAGCTGTTTTTT	CASASRGAAGELFF
14	.	TRBV9	TRBJ1-2	.	TGTGCCAGCAGCCCGGGACTGGCGGCCTATGGCTACACCTTC	CASSPGLAAYGYTF
23	TRBD1	TRBV6-2/TRBV6-3	TRBJ2-7	.	TGTGCCAGCAGGAGCCGACCCCCCCCCAAGTACCACCGGGACAGGGGGCGCTCCTACGAGCAGTACTTC	CASRSRPPPKYHRDRGRSYEQYF
14	.	TRBV29-1	TRBJ1-1	few	TGCAGCGTTGAAGAGAGGTCGGGGAACACTGAAGCTTTCTTT	CSVEERSGNTEAFF
16	TRBD2	TRBV5-8	TRBJ2-5	many	TGTGCCAGCAGCTGGGGACTAGCGGGAGGAGGAGAGACCCAGTACTTC	CASSWGLAGGGETQYF
15	.	TRBV4-3	TRBJ2-1	few	TGCGCCAGCAGCCAAGAAGGGCTTATCTTAGGTGAGCAGTTCTTC	CASSQEGLILGEQFF
16	.	TRBV6-1	TRBJ1-6	many	TGTGCCAGCAGTGATAGTGCGGGGGGGGGAACGTCACCCCTCCACTTT	CASSDSAGGGTSPLHF
15	.	TRBV7-9	TRBJ2-2	many	TGTGCCAGCAACCCTTGGATGGGGAACACCGGGGAGCTGTTTTTT	CASNPWMGNTGELFF
15	.	TRBV27	TRBJ1-1	.	TGTGCCAGCAGTTTAAGAGCCGACGGGTCGGGGGAAGCTTTCTTT	CASSLRADGSGEAFF
16	TRBD1	TRBV6-1	TRBJ1-2	.	TGTGCCAGCACCACCGAGGGGGCAGCCGGTAACTATGGCTACACCTTC	CASTTEGAAGNYGYTF
16	.	TRBV30	TRBJ2-7	.	TGTGCCTGGAGTGGTGCCCTAGACGGATACTCCTACGAGCAGTACTTC	CAWSGALDGYSYEQYF
14	TRBD1	TRBV6-1	TRBJ2-3	many	TGTGCCAGCAGTGACAGGGGGCTGCAAGATACGCAGTATTTT	CASSDRGLQDTQYF
14	.	TRBV14	TRBJ1-1	few	TGTGCCAGCAGCCAAGAGGGTTTTTCCATTGAAGCTTTCTTT	CASSQEGFSIEAFF
14	.	TRBV7-2	TRBJ2-1	many	TGTGCCAGCAGCCCCCATGGCAACCACAATGAGCAGTTCTTC	CASSPHGNHNEQFF
17	TRBD2	TRBV7-9	TRBJ2-7	many	TGTGCCAGCAGCTTAGTAGGGACTAGCGGGAGTAGCTACGAGCAGTACTTC	CASSLVGTSGSSYEQYF
14	.	TRBV29-1	TRBJ1-2	many	TGCAGCGTTGCCCGCCAGGGCATGAGGGATGGCTACACCTTC	CSVARQGMRDGYTF
13	TRBD1	TRBV20-1	TRBJ2-5	many	TGCAGTGCTGAACAGGGGGGTCAAGAGACCCAGTACTTC	CSAEQGGQETQYF
13	.	TRBV7-2	TRBJ2-3	.	TGTGCCAGCAGCTTAGAGGTTTCGGATACGCAGTATTTT	CASSLEVSDTQYF
15	.	TRBV27	TRBJ2-1	.	TGTGCCAGCAGTTTATCCGCGTTCGGCTACAATGAGCAGTTCTTC	CASSLSAFGYNEQFF
17	TRBD1	TRBV7-9	TRBJ2-1	many	TGTGCCAGCATCCAATGGCACGGACAGGGAATTCGCAATGAGCAGTTCTTC	CASIQWHGQGIRNEQFF
16	TRBD1	TRBV7-2	TRBJ1-2	many	TGTGCCAGCAGCTTAGCCATGACAGGGGTTCATGATGGCTACACCTTC	CASSLAMTGVHDGYTF
13	.	TRBV7-9	TRBJ2-1	many	TGTGCCAGCAGCTTAGGTGACGGGTCTGAGCAGTTCTTC	CASSLGDGSEQFF